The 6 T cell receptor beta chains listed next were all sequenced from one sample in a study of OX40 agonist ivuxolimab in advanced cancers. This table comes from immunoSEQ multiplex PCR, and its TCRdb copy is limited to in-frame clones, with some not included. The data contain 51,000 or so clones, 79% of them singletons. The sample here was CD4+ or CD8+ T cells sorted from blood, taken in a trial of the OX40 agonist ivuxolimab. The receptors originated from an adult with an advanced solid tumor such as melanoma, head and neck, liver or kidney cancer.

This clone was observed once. CDR3 in DNA: TGTGCCAGTAAGCGGACAGAGCGCTATGGCTACACCTTC. As protein: CASKRTERYGYTF. The chain has TRBV28 and TRBJ1-2; D is perhaps TRBD1 (6 bases). CDR1 and CDR2 (germline): MDHEN, SYDVKM. The V end was cut by 9 bases, the J end by 4 bases, with 15 bases between. The CDR3 has 13 residues.

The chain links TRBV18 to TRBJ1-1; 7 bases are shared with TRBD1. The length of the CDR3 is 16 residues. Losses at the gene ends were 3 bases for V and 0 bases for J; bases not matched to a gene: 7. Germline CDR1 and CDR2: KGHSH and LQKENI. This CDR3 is CASSPGQSRVNTEAFF. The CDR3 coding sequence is TGTGCCAGCTCACCGGGACAGTCTAGGGTGAACACTGAAGCTTTCTTT.

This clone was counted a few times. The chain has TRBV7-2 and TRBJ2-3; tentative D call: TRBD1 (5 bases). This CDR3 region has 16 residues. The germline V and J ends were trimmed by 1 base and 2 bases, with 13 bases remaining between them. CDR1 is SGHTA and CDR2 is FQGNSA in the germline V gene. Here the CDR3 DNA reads TGTGCCAGCAGCTTAGATGGGCTAGGGGTCACAGATACGCAGTATTTT. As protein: CASSLDGLGVTDTQYF.

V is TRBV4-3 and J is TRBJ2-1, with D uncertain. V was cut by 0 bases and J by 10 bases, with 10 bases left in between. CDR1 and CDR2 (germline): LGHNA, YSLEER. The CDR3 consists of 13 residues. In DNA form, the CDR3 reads TGCGCCAGCAGCCAAGAACCGGGTCGGGAGCAGTTCTTC. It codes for CASSQEPGREQFF.

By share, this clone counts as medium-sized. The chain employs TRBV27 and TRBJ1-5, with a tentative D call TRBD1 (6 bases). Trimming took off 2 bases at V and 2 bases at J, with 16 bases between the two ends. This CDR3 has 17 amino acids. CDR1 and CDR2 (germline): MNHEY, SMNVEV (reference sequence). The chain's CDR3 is CASSLRTAPGGNQPQHF. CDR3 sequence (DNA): TGTGCCAGCAGTTTAAGGACAGCCCCGGGAGGCAATCAGCCCCAGCATTTT.

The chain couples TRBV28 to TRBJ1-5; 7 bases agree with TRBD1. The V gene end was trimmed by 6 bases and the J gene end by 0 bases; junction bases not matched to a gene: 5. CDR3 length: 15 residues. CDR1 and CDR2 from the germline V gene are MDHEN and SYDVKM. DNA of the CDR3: TGTGCCAGCAGACAACAGGGGCCTAGCAATCAGCCCCAGCATTTT. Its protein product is CASRQQGPSNQPQHF.